These T cell receptor beta chains were read from a single sample in a study of blood T cell repertoires in COVID-19. Sequencing was performed with immunoSEQ multiplex PCR; in TCRdb, only in-frame clones are kept and a portion is missing. The sample yields under 250,000 clones, approximately 80% seen once. Source material: PBMCs or T cells enriched from blood (not recorded which). The receptors derive from a man aged 25 to 40 with acute COVID-19. Both conserved end residues are part of each CDR3.

>TRBV11-3|TRBJ2-1
CASSLGGVNEQFF
>TRBV29-1|TRBJ1-3
CSAKTGAAGNTIYF
>TRBV28|TRBJ2-7
CASSLASSYEQYF
>TRBV10-3|TRBJ1-1
CAISGREGGTEAFF
>TRBV5-1|TRBJ2-7
CASSLDGGNYEQYF
>TRBV2|TRBJ2-3
CASRVGAGVASNTQYF
>TRBV7-9|TRBJ2-5
CASSNGETQYF
>TRBV4-2|TRBJ2-2
CASSPLGGGGELFF
>TRBV27|TRBJ1-1
CASSFGQGAEAFF
>TRBV7-3|TRBJ2-5
CASSGGQPQETQYF
>TRBV7-9|TRBJ1-1
CASSPGGDRNTEAFF
>TRBV5-4|TRBJ1-6
CASSLRGGESPLHF
>TRBV5-6|TRBJ2-1
CASSFLGQSSYNEQFF
>TRBV5-1|TRBJ2-2
CASSSQGVNGELFF
>TRBV21-1|TRBJ1-3
CASSTQIPNSGNTIYF
>TRBV18|TRBJ1-2
CASSPQGGQANYGYTF
>TRBV28|TRBJ2-3
CASSFVFPDTQYF
>TRBV2|TRBJ2-3
CASSDSGLAGEADTQYF
>TRBV5-1|TRBJ1-3
CASSLVPVGNTIYF
>TRBV11-2|TRBJ2-3
CASSLTSGGPNTDTQYF
>TRBV28|TRBJ1-5
CASSLLATGPKGQPQHF
>TRBV9|TRBJ1-6
CASSVDGSYNSPLHF
>TRBV10-3|TRBJ2-5
CAISEEGVQETQYF